Below, one T cell receptor beta chain is given with its context. This record comes from a study of spatial heterogeneity in lung cancer. TCRdb itself ran the 5' RACE reads through MiXCR, one entry per CDR3 protein. The sample has roughly 110,000 distinct CDR3 sequences, more than 10% seen once. This sample's time point: blood at routine non-recurrence follow-up after resection. Germline assignment: CDR1 GTSNPN and CDR2 SVGIG (reference sequence). The CDR3 length is 12 residues. Trimming shortened V by 5 bases and J by 4 bases, and 11 bases separated the two germline ends. The chain uses TRBV30 and TRBJ1-1; D call uncertain. This sample comprised PBMCs, obtained at follow-up. The sequence was obtained from a female donor with early-stage non-small cell lung cancer. CDR3 residues: CAWEGGGTEAFF. The DNA for the CDR3 is TGTGCCTGGGAGGGAGGCGGCACTGAAGCTTTCTTT.